The 2 T cell receptor beta chains reported below all come from one sample, sequenced in a study of PD-L1 blockade in urothelial cancer. Time point indicated: pretreatment peripheral blood. Profiling relied on immunoSEQ multiplex PCR, and the TCRdb table lists in-frame clones only, not all of them. The repertoire holds 98,000 or so clones, with about 90% as singletons. This sample comprised PBMCs, obtained around atezolizumab (anti-PD-L1) treatment. The receptors originated from a man aged 55 to 70 with urothelial cancer.

This CDR3 is CASSRPQGAQGNEQFF. The CDR3 nucleotides read TGTGCCAGCAGTAGACCACAGGGGGCGCAAGGGAATGAGCAGTTCTTC. V gene TRBV28 combines with J gene TRBJ2-1, with TRBD1 matching 9 bases. The length of the CDR3 is 16 residues. Germline CDR1 MDHEN, CDR2 SYDVKM. Trimming took 5 bases from V and 7 from J; bases not matched to a gene: 12.

CDR3 protein: CASSPSVRNTIYF. The CDR3 nucleotides read TGTGCCAGCTCTCCTTCGGTACGAAACACCATATATTTT. The chain uses TRBV6-5 and TRBJ1-3; no clear D. Trimming pared 8 bases from V and 5 bases from J, leaving 13 bases between. Germline V gene data show CDR1 as MNHEY and CDR2 as SVGAGI. This CDR3 spans 13 amino acids.